This T cell receptor (beta chain) appears in the sequencing data of a study of T cell repertoires in cytomegalovirus infection. TCRdb itself ran the reads through MiXCR, one entry per CDR3 protein. The sample includes roughly 320,000 distinct CDR3 sequences, more than 8% seen only once; the top ten take roughly 4.5%. Germline assignment: CDR1 SNHLY and CDR2 FYNNEI. Germline trimming cut 7 bases from V and 6 bases from J; bases unmatched to any gene: 6. The CDR3 extends over 13 amino acids. Sequences were obtained from PBMCs. V usage is TRBV2 and J usage is TRBJ2-1, with 7 bases matching TRBD2. The clonotype originates from a human donor in good health (CMV status not recorded). Some clones in this sample may be carry-over from other donors' samples. The CDR3 loop reads CASKAGEPNEQFF. The CDR3 DNA follows: TGTGCCAGCAAGGCGGGGGAGCCCAATGAGCAGTTCTTC.